Presented here are 32 T cell receptor beta chains from one specimen sequenced in a study of siplizumab effects on memory and regulatory T cells. Data came from immunoSEQ multiplex PCR; TCRdb stores just in-frame clones and leaves some out. The sample carries over 60,000 clones, 91% recorded once. The material sequenced was CD8+ T cells sorted from blood. The receptor source for this set is a human donor in good health.

The chain uses TRBV11-2 and TRBJ2-7, with a weak D call TRBD2 (5 bases). The germline V gene encodes CDR1 SGHAT and CDR2 FQNNGV. The ends were cut back, 5 bases at V and 1 base at J, with 18 bases in the middle. This CDR3 has 16 amino acids. CDR3 in amino acids: CASSPTLGRASYEQYF. As DNA, the CDR3 is TGTGCCAGCAGCCCAACCCTAGGGCGGGCATCCTACGAGCAGTACTTC.

This rearrangement joins TRBV11-2 to TRBJ1-4; D is ambiguous. Germline CDR1 and CDR2: SGHAT and FQNNGV. CDR3 length equals 16 residues. Trimming took off 2 bases at V and 0 bases at J, with 10 bases between the two ends. The CDR3 sequence is CASSLLTLTTNEKLFF. The CDR3 region has the DNA TGTGCCAGCAGCTTATTGACGTTGACAACTAATGAAAAACTGTTTTTT.

The rearrangement uses TRBV5-6 and TRBJ1-2; D gene ambiguous. The germline CDR1 and CDR2 sequences are SGHDT and YYEEEE. The CDR3 contains 11 residues. Trimming cost V 2 bases and J 6 bases, with 5 bases left between them. DNA of the CDR3: TGTGCCAGCAGCTTCGAGGATGGCTACACCTTC. Translation: CASSFEDGYTF.

V is TRBV30 and J is TRBJ2-3; 10 bases fit TRBD2. This CDR3 spans 17 amino acids. After removal of 0 bases from V and 2 bases from J, the junction contained 8 bases not matched to a gene. From germline, CDR1 is GTSNPN and CDR2 SVGIG (reference sequence). CDR3 amino acids: CAWSVGLAGVYTDTQYF. The CDR3 DNA follows: TGTGCCTGGAGTGTCGGGCTAGCGGGGGTCTACACAGATACGCAGTATTTT.

The V and J genes are TRBV4-1 and TRBJ1-1; D remains ambiguous. This CDR3 comprises 15 residues. The germline V gene has CDR1 MGHRA and CDR2 YSYEKL. V shed 2 bases and J shed 5 bases, with 15 bases lying between them. In nucleotides, the CDR3 is TGCGCCAGCAGCCAACCGCCTTTGGGAGGAACTGAAGCTTTCTTT. Protein: CASSQPPLGGTEAFF.

The gene calls are TRBV6-6 and TRBJ1-1, with a weak D call TRBD1 (5 bases). The CDR3 totals 12 residues. Germline values: CDR1 MNHNY, CDR2 SVGAGI (reference sequence). V lost 8 bases and J 9 bases, leaving 16 bases between the germline ends. This chain's CDR3 is CASVAGGVKAFF. CDR3 nucleotide sequence: TGTGCCAGCGTCGCGGGGGGAGTAAAAGCTTTCTTT.

The chain uses TRBV5-1 and TRBJ2-7; 8 nucleotides match TRBD2. Losses at the gene ends were 3 bases for V and 7 bases for J; bases not matched to a gene: 12. The CDR3 contains 15 residues. CDR1 and CDR2 (germline): SGHRS, YFSETQ. The CDR3 loop is CASSWLVGGAREQYF. The DNA for the CDR3 is TGCGCCAGCAGCTGGCTGGTCGGGGGGGCGAGAGAGCAGTACTTC.

The chain employs TRBV27 and TRBJ2-1, with unresolved D. The CDR3 is 13 amino acids. CDR1 is MNHEY and CDR2 is SMNVEV in the germline V gene (reference sequence). V dropped 8 bases and J dropped 8 bases, with 16 bases sitting between them. CDR3 bases: TGTGCCAGCGCCTGGGCCGGCAGCGATGAGCAGTTCTTC. It is translated as CASAWAGSDEQFF.

The rearrangement links TRBV29-1 to TRBJ2-2, with 10 bases that match TRBD2. The CDR3 covers 15 residues. The V segment lost 6 bases and the J segment 8 bases; nucleotides outside the gene matches: 12. Germline V lookup: CDR1 SQVTM, CDR2 ANQGSEA. This CDR3 reads CSVGELAGLSGELFF. The CDR3 DNA follows: TGCAGCGTGGGGGAACTAGCGGGGTTATCTGGGGAGCTGTTTTTT.

V and J are TRBV5-4 and TRBJ2-1, with 12 bases that match TRBD2. Trimming removed 0 bases from V and 7 bases from J; junction bases left unmatched: 2. Germline-derived CDR1 and CDR2 are SGHNT and YYREEE (reference sequence). The CDR3 contains 15 residues. The CDR3 DNA is TGTGCCAGCAGCTTGGGACTAGCGGGAGAGAATGAGCAGTTCTTC. This codes for CASSLGLAGENEQFF.

The chain combines TRBV29-1 with TRBJ2-3; 7 bases agree with TRBD1. CDR3 size: 13 residues. CDR1 and CDR2 (germline): SQVTM, ANQGSEA. V was pared by 0 bases and J by 3 bases, with 0 bases of the junction left unmatched. In DNA form, the CDR3 reads TGCAGCGTTGAAGAACAGGGGACAGATACGCAGTATTTT. Protein sequence: CSVEEQGTDTQYF.

This chain links TRBV5-6 with TRBJ2-1; possibly TRBD1 or TRBD2 for D (6 bases each). The CDR3 sequence is 16 residues long. Deletions cut 4 bases from V and 2 bases from J, with 16 bases between. Germline V gene data show CDR1 as SGHDT and CDR2 as YYEEEE. The CDR3 spells CASSVIGGGTYNEQFF. The CDR3 nucleotides are TGTGCCAGCAGCGTTATAGGAGGGGGAACCTACAATGAGCAGTTCTTC.

This chain links TRBV4-1 with TRBJ1-4; D is unresolved. Deletions cut 1 base from V and 7 bases from J, with 7 bases between. This CDR3 is built from 13 residues. In germline, CDR1 is MGHRA, CDR2 YSYEKL. The CDR3 bases are TGCGCCAGCAGCCAAGTTTCAGCTGAAAAACTGTTTTTT. Its protein is CASSQVSAEKLFF.

The gene calls are TRBV4-1 and TRBJ2-1; D call uncertain. The CDR3 covers 16 residues. Trimming took off 0 bases at V and 3 bases at J, with 12 bases between the two ends. The germline gives CDR1 MGHRA, CDR2 YSYEKL. The CDR3 region is CASSQERNRFYNEQFF. The CDR3 DNA reads as TGCGCCAGCAGCCAAGAGCGGAACCGCTTCTACAATGAGCAGTTCTTC.

V gene TRBV18 combines with J gene TRBJ2-1, with 8 bases fitting TRBD1. The J segment lost 4 bases and the V segment lost 2 bases, leaving 7 bases of the junction unmatched. The CDR3 is 16 amino acids. CDR1 and CDR2 from the germline V gene are KGHSH and LQKENI. CDR3 residues: CASSPAGTGVYNEQFF. The DNA of the CDR3 is TGTGCCAGCTCACCAGCCGGGACAGGCGTGTACAATGAGCAGTTCTTC.

Concerning this clone itself: Sequence at one end of the junction differs from germline and may be a read error. The genes are TRBV2 and TRBJ1-1; D possibly corresponds to TRBD1 (6 bases). Germline values: CDR1 SNHLY, CDR2 FYNNEI. The CDR3 sequence is 14 residues long. The CDR3 nucleotides read TGTGCCAGCAGTGAAGCCTCCGGCCTGACAGGAAGATATTTT. Residues: CASSEASGLTGRYF.

The chain uses TRBV5-1 and TRBJ2-2, with TRBD1 matching over 7 bases. The V and J ends lost 2 bases and 1 base, in that order; junction bases with no gene match: 11. The CDR3 is 18 residues long. Germline V CDR1 and CDR2: SGHRS, YFSETQ. CDR3 in amino acids: CASSLQGPTIGNTGELFF. CDR3 bases: TGCGCCAGCAGCTTACAGGGGCCCACGATAGGGAACACCGGGGAGCTGTTTTTT.

This clone has a single count. The rearrangement uses TRBV19 and TRBJ2-7, with 10 bases aligning to TRBD2. CDR1 LNHDA and CDR2 SQIVND come from the germline V gene (reference sequence). This CDR3 comprises 16 residues. V lost 10 bases and J lost 2; bases outside the gene matches: 14. CDR3 coding DNA: TGTGCCACCAACTTTAAAGATAGCGGGGGGACCTACGAGCAGTACTTC. Translating it yields CATNFKDSGGTYEQYF. The full variable domain, rest sourced from reference TRBV19 and TRBJ2-7, is DGGITQSPKYLFRKEGQNVTLSCEQNLNHDAMYWYRQDPGQGLRLIYYSQIVNDFQKGDIAEGYSVSREKKESFPLTVTSAQKNPTAFYLCATNFKDSGGTYEQYFGPGTRLTVT.

The rearrangement joins TRBV27 to TRBJ2-1; the D gene is possibly TRBD2 (6 bases). The CDR3 covers 11 residues. Looked up from germline, CDR1 is MNHEY and CDR2 is SMNVEV (reference sequence). V was shortened by 7 bases and J by 10 bases, with 11 bases between the two germline ends. The CDR3 DNA follows: TGTGCCAGCACCAAAGGAGGGGAGCAGTTCTTC. Protein sequence: CASTKGGEQFF.

The chain couples TRBV5-6 to TRBJ1-5; no reliable D call. Germline lookup yields CDR1 SGHDT and CDR2 YYEEEE. Trimming left V 4 bases short and J 7 bases short, with 24 bases between. This CDR3 is built from 17 residues. In DNA form, the CDR3 reads TGTGCCAGCAGCCGCCGCGACGGGCGGCCGGTTGGGCAGCCCCAGCATTTT. This translates into CASSRRDGRPVGQPQHF. Using reference TRBV5-6 and TRBJ1-5 for the parts outside the CDR3, the full variable domain is DAGVTQSPTHLIKTRGQQVTLRCSPKSGHDTVSWYQQALGQGPQFIFQYYEEEERQRGNFPDRFSGHQFPNYSSELNVNALLLGDSALYLCASSRRDGRPVGQPQHFGDGTRLSIL.

The V call is TRBV6-1, the J call TRBJ1-6; D uncertain. The V end was cut by 3 bases, the J end by 14 bases, with 14 bases between. CDR3 length: 13 amino acids. Germline CDR1 and CDR2: MNHNS and SASEGT. CDR3 nucleotide sequence: TGTGCCAGCAGTGAGGCAGTGCTCCTCACCCTCCACTTT. Amino acid sequence: CASSEAVLLTLHF.

The chain links TRBV9 to TRBJ1-2; D unresolved. V gave up 0 bases and J gave up 0 bases, with 6 bases separating them. Germline loops: CDR1 SGDLS, CDR2 YYNGEE. The CDR3 covers 14 residues. CDR3 coding DNA: TGTGCCAGCAGCGTAGTGGCCGCTAACTATGGCTACACCTTC. This sequence encodes CASSVVAANYGYTF.

This rearrangement joins TRBV11-2 to TRBJ1-3; 7 bases match TRBD1. Germline assignment: CDR1 SGHAT and CDR2 FQNNGV. The CDR3 covers 14 residues. V shed 5 bases, J shed 0 bases, and the junction held 1 base outside the gene matches. The CDR3 loop is CASSQGVSGNTIYF. For the CDR3, the DNA is TGTGCCAGCAGCCAGGGGGTCTCTGGAAACACCATATATTTT. Combining the CDR3 with reference TRBV11-2 and TRBJ1-3 gives the whole variable domain EAGVAQSPRYKIIEKRQSVAFWCNPISGHATLYWYQQILGQGPKLLIQFQNNGVVDDSQLPKDRFSAERLKGVDSTLKIQPAKLEDSAVYLCASSQGVSGNTIYFGEGSWLTVV.

For the CDR3, the DNA is TGTGCCAGCAGCTTGAGGTGGGGTGGCAAGGGCTTGGGCAATGAGCAGTTCTTC. As protein: CASSLRWGGKGLGNEQFF. The rearrangement joins TRBV5-6 to TRBJ2-1, with D hard to call. CDR3 length: 18 residues. The V end was cut by 1 base, the J end by 6 bases, with 23 bases between. Germline CDR1 is SGHDT and CDR2 is YYEEEE.

This clone was detected a few times. The chain has TRBV7-9 and TRBJ1-1; D unclear. The CDR3 contains 15 residues. CDR1 is SEHNR and CDR2 is FQNEAQ in the germline V gene (reference sequence). Trimming left V 1 base short and J 3 bases short, with 12 bases between. CDR3 nucleotides: TGTGCCAGCAGCTTAGGGGCCATCGGGGACACTGAAGCTTTCTTT. It yields the protein CASSLGAIGDTEAFF. Combining the CDR3 with reference TRBV7-9 and TRBJ1-1 gives the whole variable domain DTGVSQNPRHKITKRGQNVTFRCDPISEHNRLYWYRQTLGQGPEFLTYFQNEAQLEKSRLLSDRFSAERPKGSFSTLEIQRTEQGDSAMYLCASSLGAIGDTEAFFGQGTRLTVV.

For this clone: The same CDR3 can be traced to other DNA sequences in this sample. The gene calls are TRBV27 and TRBJ2-7, with D perhaps being TRBD1 or TRBD2 (5 bases each). Trimming cost V 6 bases and J 5 bases, with 8 bases left between them. CDR1 and CDR2 (germline): MNHEY, SMNVEV (reference sequence). The CDR3 consists of 11 residues. In DNA, the CDR3 is TGTGCCAGCAGCCTGGGGGACGAGCAGTACTTC. This translates into CASSLGDEQYF.

The chain combines TRBV4-1 with TRBJ2-2; 11 positions agree with TRBD1. The CDR3 is 14 residues long. V lost 4 bases, J lost 6 bases, and 1 base stayed unmatched. Germline CDR1 reads MGHRA; CDR2 reads YSYEKL. In DNA, the CDR3 is TGCGCCAGCAGCCCGGACAGGGGGCCCGGGGAGCTGTTTTTT. This gives the protein CASSPDRGPGELFF.

Details on this clone: The same CDR3 also results from other DNA sequences found in this sample. V gene TRBV19 combines with J gene TRBJ1-1; D gene ambiguous. The CDR3 runs 13 residues. From germline, CDR1 is LNHDA and CDR2 SQIVND (reference sequence). Trimming pared 1 base from V and 1 base from J, leaving 4 bases between. The CDR3 loop is CASSIGQNTEAFF. The DNA of the CDR3 is TGTGCCAGTAGTATAGGTCAGAACACTGAAGCTTTCTTT.

J is TRBJ2-1 and V is TRBV10-1, with TRBD2 matching 7 bases. CDR3 length: 16 amino acids. The V gene's germline CDR1 is WNHNN and CDR2 SYGVQD (reference sequence). J gave up 8 bases and V 3 bases, and 13 bases lay outside the gene matches. The CDR3: CASSDGREPLHDEQFF. CDR3 nucleotides: TGCGCCAGCAGTGATGGGCGGGAGCCTCTTCACGATGAGCAGTTCTTC.

CDR3 amino acids: CASSLYGGGTEAFF. The CDR3 DNA reads TGTGCCAGCAGTTTATATGGGGGCGGCACTGAAGCTTTCTTT. The V gene is TRBV27, the J gene TRBJ1-1, with a tentative D call TRBD1 (6 bases). The CDR3 loop spans 14 amino acids. Trimming removed 1 base from V and 4 bases from J, with 10 bases in between. Germline V CDR1 and CDR2: MNHEY, SMNVEV (reference sequence).

This sequence joins TRBV7-9 and TRBJ1-1; no clear D. Trimming took off 1 base at V and 6 bases at J, with 15 bases between the two ends. The germline CDR1 and CDR2 sequences are SEHNR and FQNEAQ (reference sequence). This CDR3 has 15 amino acids. The CDR3 DNA sequence: TGTGCCAGCAGCTTAGTTTTGGGGTCGTTGGCTGAAGCTTTCTTT. Its translation: CASSLVLGSLAEAFF.

This rearrangement joins TRBV19 to TRBJ1-2; D not resolved. V was shortened by 5 bases and J by 4 bases, with 8 bases between the two germline ends. Germline-derived CDR1 and CDR2 are LNHDA and SQIVND (reference sequence). This CDR3 comprises 12 residues. DNA for the CDR3: TGTGCCAGTAGTGAAGGAGGCTATGGCTACACCTTC. Its protein product is CASSEGGYGYTF.